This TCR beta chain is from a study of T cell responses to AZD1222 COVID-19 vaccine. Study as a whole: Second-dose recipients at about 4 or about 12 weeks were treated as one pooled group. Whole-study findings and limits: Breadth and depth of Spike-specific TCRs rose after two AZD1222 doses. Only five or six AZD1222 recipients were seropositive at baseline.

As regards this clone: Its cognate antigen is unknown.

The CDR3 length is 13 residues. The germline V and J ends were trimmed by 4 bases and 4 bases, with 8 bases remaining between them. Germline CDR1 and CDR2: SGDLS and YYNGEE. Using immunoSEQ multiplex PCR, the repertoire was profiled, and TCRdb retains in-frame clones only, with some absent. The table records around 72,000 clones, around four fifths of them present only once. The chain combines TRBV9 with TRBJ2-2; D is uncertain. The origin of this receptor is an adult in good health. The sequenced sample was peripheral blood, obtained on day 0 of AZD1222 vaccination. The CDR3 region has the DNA TGTGCCAGCAGCCTCCACGGCACCGGGGAGCTGTTTTTT. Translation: CASSLHGTGELFF.